This TCR beta chain was captured in a study of blood T cell repertoires in COVID-19. Overall study: Acute-phase and convalescent COVID-19 samples originated in the United States, Italy and Spain. The analysed material was cDNA or gDNA that came from T cells, B-cell-depleted T cells, or PBMCs.

Authors' analysis steps: From reference gene primer amplification, estimates of nucleated cell counts were derived. The method was immunoSEQ multiplex PCR; TCRdb's version includes in-frame clones alone and lacks a portion of them. D and trimming were read from the DNA, whereas the V and J calls and clone size are those reported in that table. The sample contains about 120,000 clones, approximately 84% of which appear only once. The origin of this receptor is a man aged 70-80 years with active or convalescent COVID-19. The sequenced sample was peripheral blood.

The CDR3 DNA sequence: TGCGCCAGCAGCCTAAGACAGGCGGGCTACACCTTC. Amino acids: CASSLRQAGYTF. The chain employs TRBV4-3 and TRBJ1-2, with D possibly matching TRBD1 (6 bases). V was pared by 4 bases and J by 8 bases, with 11 bases between. Germline loops: CDR1 LGHNA, CDR2 YSLEER. CDR3 length: 12 amino acids.